This T cell receptor beta chain was documented in a study of shared clonotypes between healthy human individuals. The assay was immunoSEQ multiplex PCR, and TCRdb's table has in-frame clones only and misses some. Of about 490,000 clones detected, roughly 85% appear once; the ten largest clones hold about 12%. The germline V gene encodes CDR1 SGHVS and CDR2 FNYEAQ. V was clipped by 1 base and J by 3 bases; unmatched bases: 5. The CDR3 loop spans 15 amino acids. The TCR sequence derives from a woman between 40 and 50 years old in good health. Some clones in this sample may be carry-over from other donors' samples. The rearrangement uses TRBV7-6 and TRBJ2-7; 8 nucleotides agree with TRBD1. Sample: PBMCs. This CDR3 is CASSLGRGPHYEQYF. The CDR3 DNA reads TGTGCCAGCAGCTTAGGCAGGGGGCCCCACTACGAGCAGTACTTC.